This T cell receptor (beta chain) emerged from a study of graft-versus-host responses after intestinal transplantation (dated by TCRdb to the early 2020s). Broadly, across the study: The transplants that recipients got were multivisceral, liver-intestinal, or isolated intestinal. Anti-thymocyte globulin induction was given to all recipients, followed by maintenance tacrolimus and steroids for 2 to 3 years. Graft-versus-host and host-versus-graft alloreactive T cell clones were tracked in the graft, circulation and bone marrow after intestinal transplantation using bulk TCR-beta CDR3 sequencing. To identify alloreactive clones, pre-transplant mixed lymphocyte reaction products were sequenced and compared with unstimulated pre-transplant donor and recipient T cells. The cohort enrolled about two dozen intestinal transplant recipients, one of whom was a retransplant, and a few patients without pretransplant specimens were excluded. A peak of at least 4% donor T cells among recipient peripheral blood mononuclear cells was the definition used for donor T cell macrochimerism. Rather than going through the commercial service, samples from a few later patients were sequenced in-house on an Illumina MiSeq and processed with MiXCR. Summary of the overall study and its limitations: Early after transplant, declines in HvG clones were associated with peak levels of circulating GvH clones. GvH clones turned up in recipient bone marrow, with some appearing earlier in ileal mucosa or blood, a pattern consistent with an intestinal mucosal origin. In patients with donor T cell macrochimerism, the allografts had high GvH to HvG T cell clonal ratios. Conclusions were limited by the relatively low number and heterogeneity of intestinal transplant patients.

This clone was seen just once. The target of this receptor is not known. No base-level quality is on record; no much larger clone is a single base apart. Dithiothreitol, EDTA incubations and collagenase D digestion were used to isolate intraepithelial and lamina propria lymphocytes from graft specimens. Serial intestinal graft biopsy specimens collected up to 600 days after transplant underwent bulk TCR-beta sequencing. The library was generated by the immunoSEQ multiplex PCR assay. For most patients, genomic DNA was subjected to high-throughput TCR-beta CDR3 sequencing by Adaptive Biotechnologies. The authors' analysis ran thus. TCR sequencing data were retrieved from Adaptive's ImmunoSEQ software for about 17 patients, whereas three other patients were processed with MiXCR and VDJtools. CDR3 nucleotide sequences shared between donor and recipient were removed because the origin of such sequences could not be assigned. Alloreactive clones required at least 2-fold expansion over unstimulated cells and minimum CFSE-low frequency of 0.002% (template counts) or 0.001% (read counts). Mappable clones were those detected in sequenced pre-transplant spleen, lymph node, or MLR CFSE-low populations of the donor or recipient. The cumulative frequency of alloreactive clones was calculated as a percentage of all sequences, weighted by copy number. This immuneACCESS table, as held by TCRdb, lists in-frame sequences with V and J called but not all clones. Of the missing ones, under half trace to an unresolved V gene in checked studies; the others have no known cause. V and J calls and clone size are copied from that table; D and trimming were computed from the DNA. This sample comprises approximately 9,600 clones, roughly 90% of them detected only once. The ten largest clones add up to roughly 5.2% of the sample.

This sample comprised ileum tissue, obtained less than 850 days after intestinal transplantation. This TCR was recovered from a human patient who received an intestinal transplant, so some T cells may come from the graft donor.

CDR3 region: CASSQDPRGGYEQYF. The DNA sequence is TGCGCCAGCAGCCAAGATCCGCGCGGGGGCTACGAGCAGTACTTC. The chain is made from TRBV4-1 and TRBJ2-7, with 7 bases in between that match TRBD2. CDR3 length: 15 amino acids, cysteine to phenylalanine. Only CDR3 DNA remains: 45 bases, in frame from the first base. From the germline V gene, CDR1 is MGHRA and CDR2 is YSYEKL. For this chain, trimming is 0 bases at the V end and 3 bases at the J end, and the number of junction bases without a gene match is 5.